This T cell receptor beta chain is from a study of human T cells and chemical hapten exposure. Indicated time point: patch test 1, 2 weeks after DPC sensitization. Documented treatment: therapeutic diphenylcyclopropenone sensitization with weekly scalp DPC. Unfractionated whole blood yielded the extracted total RNA. J lost 7 bases, V lost 1 base, and 8 bases had no gene match. The CDR3 contains 16 residues. Germline assignment: CDR1 SGHTA and CDR2 FQGNSA. Comments on this clonotype: Its antigen is not identified.

General study results and limits: All donors were alopecia patients, so their immunity may differ from that of healthy people.

Unique molecular identifiers were affixed to discrete cDNA molecules within the library. MiXCR, run by TCRdb on the RACE reads, gives a single entry per CDR3 protein. The sample yields some 49,000 distinct CDR3 sequences, less than 9.5% seen once. This clonotype originated in a woman aged 45-60 years with alopecia areata. Some clones in this sample may be carry-over from other donors' samples. The chain links TRBV7-2 to TRBJ2-7; 12 bases are a match to TRBD2. The sample was whole blood, taken in connection with sensitization to the hapten diphenylcyclopropenone (DPC). The CDR3 here is CASSLGLAGGVAEQYF. CDR3 DNA: TGTGCCAGCAGCTTAGGGCTAGCGGGAGGGGTCGCGGAGCAGTACTTC. Drawing the rest from reference TRBV7-2 and TRBJ2-7, the complete variable domain is GAGVSQSPSNKVTEKGKDVELRCDPISGHTALYWYRQSLGQGLEFLIYFQGNSAPDKSGLPSDRFSAERTGGSVSTLTIQRTQQEDSAVYLCASSLGLAGGVAEQYFGPGTRLTVT.